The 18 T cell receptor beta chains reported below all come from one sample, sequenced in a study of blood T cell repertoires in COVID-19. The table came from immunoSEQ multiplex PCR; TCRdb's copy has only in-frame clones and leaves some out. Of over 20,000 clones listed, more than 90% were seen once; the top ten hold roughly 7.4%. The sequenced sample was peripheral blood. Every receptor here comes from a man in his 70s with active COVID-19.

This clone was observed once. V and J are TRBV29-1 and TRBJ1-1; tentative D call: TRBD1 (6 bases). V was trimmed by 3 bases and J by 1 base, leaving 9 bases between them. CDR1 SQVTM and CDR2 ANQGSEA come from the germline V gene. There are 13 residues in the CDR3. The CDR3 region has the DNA TGCAGCGTTGATAGGGGGAAGAACACTGAAGCTTTCTTT. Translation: CSVDRGKNTEAFF.

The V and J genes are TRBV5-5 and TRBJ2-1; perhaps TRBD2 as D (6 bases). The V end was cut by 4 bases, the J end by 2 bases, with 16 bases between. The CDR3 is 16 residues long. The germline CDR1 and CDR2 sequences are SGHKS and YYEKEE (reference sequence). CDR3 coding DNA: TGTGCCAGCAGCCCTACTAGCATCGGCCCCTACAATGAGCAGTTCTTC. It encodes CASSPTSIGPYNEQFF. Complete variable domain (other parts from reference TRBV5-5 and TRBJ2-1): DAGVTQSPTHLIKTRGQQVTLRCSPISGHKSVSWYQQVLGQGPQFIFQYYEKEERGRGNFPDRFSARQFPNYSSELNVNALLLGDSALYLCASSPTSIGPYNEQFFGPGTRLTVL.

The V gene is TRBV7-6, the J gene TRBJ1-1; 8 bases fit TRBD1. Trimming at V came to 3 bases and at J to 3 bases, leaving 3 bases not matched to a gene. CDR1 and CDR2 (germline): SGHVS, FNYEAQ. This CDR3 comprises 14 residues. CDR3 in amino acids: CASSLTGEDTEAFF. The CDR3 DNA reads TGTGCCAGCAGCTTGACAGGGGAGGACACTGAAGCTTTCTTT.

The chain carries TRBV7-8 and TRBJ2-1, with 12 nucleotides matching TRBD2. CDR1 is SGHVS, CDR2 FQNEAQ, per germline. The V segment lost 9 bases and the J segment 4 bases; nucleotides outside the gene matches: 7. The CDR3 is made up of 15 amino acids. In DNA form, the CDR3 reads TGTGCCAGTGGGACTAGCGGGCAGCCTTACAATGAGCAGTTCTTC. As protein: CASGTSGQPYNEQFF.

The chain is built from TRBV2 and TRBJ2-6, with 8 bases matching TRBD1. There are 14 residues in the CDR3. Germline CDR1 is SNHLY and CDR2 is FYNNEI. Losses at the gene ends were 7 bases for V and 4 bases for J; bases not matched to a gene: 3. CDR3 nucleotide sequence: TGTGCCAGCAACCGACAGGGGGGGGCCAACGTCCTGACTTTC. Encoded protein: CASNRQGGANVLTF.

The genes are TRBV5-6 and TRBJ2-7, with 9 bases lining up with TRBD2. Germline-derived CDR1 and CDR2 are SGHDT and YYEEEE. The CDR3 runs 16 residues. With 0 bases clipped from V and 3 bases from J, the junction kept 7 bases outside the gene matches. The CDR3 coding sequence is TGTGCCAGCAGCTTGGGTCGACTAGCGGAATACTACGAGCAGTACTTC. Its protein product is CASSLGRLAEYYEQYF.

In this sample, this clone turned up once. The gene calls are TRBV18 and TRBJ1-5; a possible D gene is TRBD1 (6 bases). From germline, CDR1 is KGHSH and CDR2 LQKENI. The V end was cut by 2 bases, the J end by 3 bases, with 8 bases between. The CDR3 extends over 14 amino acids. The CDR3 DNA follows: TGTGCCAGCTCACCAGCGGGGGCCAATCAGCCCCAGCATTTT. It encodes CASSPAGANQPQHF. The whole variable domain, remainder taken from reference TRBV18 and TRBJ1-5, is NAGVMQNPRHLVRRRGQEARLRCSPMKGHSHVYWYRQLPEEGLKFMVYLQKENIIDESGMPKERFSAEFPKEGPSILRIQQVVRGDSAAYFCASSPAGANQPQHFGDGTRLSIL.

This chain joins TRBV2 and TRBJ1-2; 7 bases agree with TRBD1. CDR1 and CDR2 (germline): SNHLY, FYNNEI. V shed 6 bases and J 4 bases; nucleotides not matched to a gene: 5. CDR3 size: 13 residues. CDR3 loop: CASRTGSSYGYTF. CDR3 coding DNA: TGTGCCAGCAGGACAGGGAGTAGCTATGGCTACACCTTC.

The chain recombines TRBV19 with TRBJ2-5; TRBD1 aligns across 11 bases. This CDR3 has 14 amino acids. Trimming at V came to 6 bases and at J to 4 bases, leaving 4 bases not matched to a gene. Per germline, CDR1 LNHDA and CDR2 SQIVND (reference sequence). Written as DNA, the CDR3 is TGTGCCAGTAGGGACAGGGGGCGCGGAGAGACCCAGTACTTC. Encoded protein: CASRDRGRGETQYF.

CDR3 loop: CASTREGGNTEAFF. The CDR3 bases are TGTGCCAGCACCCGGGAGGGCGGGAACACTGAAGCTTTCTTT. The rearrangement uses TRBV2 and TRBJ1-1, with D unresolved. The CDR3 runs 14 residues. Germline V CDR1 and CDR2: SNHLY, FYNNEI. Trimming took off 7 bases at V and 1 base at J, with 13 bases between the two ends.

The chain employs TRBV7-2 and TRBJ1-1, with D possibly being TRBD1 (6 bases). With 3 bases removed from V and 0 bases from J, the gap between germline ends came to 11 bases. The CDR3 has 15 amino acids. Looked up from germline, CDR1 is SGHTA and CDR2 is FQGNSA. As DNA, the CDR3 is TGTGCCAGCAGCTTGGAGGGGGGGGTGAACACTGAAGCTTTCTTT. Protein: CASSLEGGVNTEAFF.

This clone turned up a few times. The CDR3 DNA sequence: TGTGCCAGCAGGGGACTGGCCACCTACGAGCAGTACTTC. This sequence encodes CASRGLATYEQYF. This chain joins TRBV6-5 and TRBJ2-7, with a weak D call TRBD2 (6 bases). Germline V lookup: CDR1 MNHEY, CDR2 SVGAGI. This CDR3 has 13 residues. Trimming took off 6 bases at V and 2 bases at J, with 11 bases between the two ends.

The CDR3 DNA is TGCGCCAGCAGCTTGACAGGGGAAAGAGGGTATGGCTACACCTTC. It is translated as CASSLTGERGYGYTF. This chain connects TRBV5-1 to TRBJ1-2, with 7 bases aligning to TRBD1. The germline gives CDR1 SGHRS, CDR2 YFSETQ. CDR3 size: 15 residues. Unmatched junction bases numbered 8, after V lost 1 base and J lost 5 bases. Complete variable domain (other parts from reference TRBV5-1 and TRBJ1-2): KAGVTQTPRYLIKTRGQQVTLSCSPISGHRSVSWYQQTPGQGLQFLFEYFSETQRNKGNFPGRFSGRQFSNSRSEMNVSTLELGDSALYLCASSLTGERGYGYTFGSGTRLTVV.

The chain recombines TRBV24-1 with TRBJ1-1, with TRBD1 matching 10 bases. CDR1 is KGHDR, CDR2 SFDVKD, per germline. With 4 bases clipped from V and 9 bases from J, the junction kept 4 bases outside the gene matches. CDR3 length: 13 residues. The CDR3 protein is CATSETTGGQAFF. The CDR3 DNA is TGTGCCACCAGTGAGACGACAGGGGGCCAAGCTTTCTTT.

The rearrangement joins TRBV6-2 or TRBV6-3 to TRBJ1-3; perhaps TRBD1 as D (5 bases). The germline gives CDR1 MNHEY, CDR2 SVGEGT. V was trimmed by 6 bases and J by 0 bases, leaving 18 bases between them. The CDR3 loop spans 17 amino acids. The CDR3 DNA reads TGTGCCAGCAGACCTCCCGGGACTGGAAGCTCTGGAAACACCATATATTTT. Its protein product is CASRPPGTGSSGNTIYF.

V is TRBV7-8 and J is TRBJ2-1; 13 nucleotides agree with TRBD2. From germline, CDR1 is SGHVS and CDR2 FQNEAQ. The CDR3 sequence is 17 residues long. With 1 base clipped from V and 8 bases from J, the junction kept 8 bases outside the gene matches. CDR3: CASSLGLAGGLWDEQFF. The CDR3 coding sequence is TGTGCCAGCAGCTTAGGACTAGCGGGAGGTCTCTGGGATGAGCAGTTCTTC.

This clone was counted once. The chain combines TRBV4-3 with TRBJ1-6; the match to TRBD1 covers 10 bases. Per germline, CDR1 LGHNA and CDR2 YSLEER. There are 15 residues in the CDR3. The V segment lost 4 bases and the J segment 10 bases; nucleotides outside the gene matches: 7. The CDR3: CASSRRQGAQSPLHF. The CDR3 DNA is TGCGCCAGCAGCCGGAGACAGGGGGCGCAGTCACCCCTCCACTTT.

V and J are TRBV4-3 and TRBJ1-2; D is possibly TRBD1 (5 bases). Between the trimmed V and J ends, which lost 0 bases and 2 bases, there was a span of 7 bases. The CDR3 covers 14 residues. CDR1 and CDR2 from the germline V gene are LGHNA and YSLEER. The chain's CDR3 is CASSQDNRNYGYTF. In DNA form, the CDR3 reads TGCGCCAGCAGCCAAGATAACAGGAACTATGGCTACACCTTC.